These 30 T cell receptor beta chains were sequenced from one sample in a study of T-cell memory formation after mild COVID-19. One entry per CDR3 protein results from TCRdb running MiXCR on the 5' RACE reads. The table shows 100,000 to 120,000 distinct CDR3 sequences, with roughly a sixth occurring only once. What was sequenced was PBMCs or a T cell subset sorted from them (not recorded which). These receptors were collected from a man aged 18 to 30 who had mild COVID-19 (a few samples of this study predate the infection). Cell type and time point are not known.

The rearrangement joins TRBV5-1 to TRBJ2-1, with D maybe TRBD2 (6 bases). V was clipped by 4 bases and J by 7 bases, with 9 bases between them. The CDR3 extends over 12 amino acids. Germline-derived CDR1 and CDR2 are SGHRS and YFSETQ. In DNA form, the CDR3 reads TGCGCCAGCAGCAGACTAGTAAATGAGCAGTTCTTC. It codes for CASSRLVNEQFF.

The rearrangement uses TRBV7-2 and TRBJ2-1; TRBD1 is a possible D gene (5 bases). Germline V CDR1 and CDR2: SGHTA, FQGNSA. V was trimmed by 3 bases and J by 9 bases, leaving 15 bases between them. CDR3 size: 14 residues. The CDR3 nucleotides read TGTGCCAGCAGCTTTAGGGGTAGTAACAGTGAGCAGTTCTTC. Translation gives CASSFRGSNSEQFF.

In this sample, this clonotype turned up many times. The chain is built from TRBV7-2 and TRBJ2-6; D call uncertain. The CDR3 has 13 amino acids. Trimming removed 5 bases at V and 0 bases at J, with 2 bases between. Germline lookup yields CDR1 SGHTA and CDR2 FQGNSA. The DNA for the CDR3 is TGTGCCAGCAGCCCCTCTGGGGCCAACGTCCTGACTTTC. It yields the protein CASSPSGANVLTF.

This clonotype was counted a few times. The chain employs TRBV25-1 and TRBJ1-1; D is unclear. The V end lost 8 bases, the J end lost 4 bases, and 11 bases lay between the germline ends. This CDR3 region has 12 residues. Germline-derived CDR1 and CDR2 are MGHDK and SYGVNS. The CDR3 DNA reads TGTGCCAGCGGTTTAGGTACCACTGAAGCTTTCTTT. This gives the protein CASGLGTTEAFF.

The J gene is TRBJ2-7, the V gene TRBV20-1, with TRBD1 matching 9 bases. Per germline, CDR1 DFQATT and CDR2 SNEGSKA (reference sequence). J gave up 6 bases and V 4 bases, and 10 bases lay outside the gene matches. The CDR3 is 14 residues long. The CDR3 sequence is CSATQQGARAEQYF. The CDR3 DNA sequence: TGCAGTGCTACCCAACAGGGGGCGAGAGCCGAGCAGTACTTC.

This clonotype was recorded many times. This chain links TRBV7-2 with TRBJ2-1, with TRBD2 identical over 13 bases. The CDR3 length is 18 residues. Germline CDR1 is SGHTA and CDR2 is FQGNSA. V shed 1 base and J 6 bases; nucleotides not matched to a gene: 9. CDR3 protein: CASSLDRIGLAGANEQFF. The CDR3 DNA reads TGTGCCAGCAGCTTAGATCGGATAGGACTAGCGGGGGCCAATGAGCAGTTCTTC.

The chain joins TRBV4-3 to TRBJ1-2, with 12 bases aligning to TRBD1. CDR1 and CDR2 (germline): LGHNA, YSLEER. V lost 4 bases to trimming and J lost 14 bases; unmatched junction nucleotides: 11. This CDR3 is built from 14 residues. CDR3 nucleotide sequence: TGCGCCAGCAGCCCACCGCCCGGGACAGGGGGCGAGACCTTC. As protein: CASSPPPGTGGETF.

V gene TRBV6-5 combines with J gene TRBJ1-5; D gene uncertain. The V end was cut by 0 bases, the J end by 2 bases, with 5 bases between. Germline values: CDR1 MNHEY, CDR2 SVGAGI. The CDR3 is 14 amino acids. The CDR3 sequence: CASSYSMGNQPQHF. CDR3 bases: TGTGCCAGCAGTTACTCAATGGGCAATCAGCCCCAGCATTTT.

The chain employs TRBV1 and TRBJ2-7; the DNA was not used to check the table's D call, TRBD1. TRBV1 is a pseudogene. The CDR3 covers 15 residues. The DNA of the CDR3 is TGCACCAGCAGCCAAGCGACAGGATTGGGGGACGAGCAGTACGTC. Amino acids: CTSSQATGLGDEQYV.

This chain connects TRBV9 to TRBJ2-5; maybe TRBD1 (6 bases). Looked up from germline, CDR1 is SGDLS and CDR2 is YYNGEE. V dropped 0 bases and J dropped 7 bases, with 16 bases sitting between them. CDR3 length equals 15 residues. CDR3 DNA sequence: TGTGCCAGCAGCGTAGGACAGGACCCTATAGTGACCCAGTACTTC. This encodes CASSVGQDPIVTQYF.

The chain links TRBV5-1 to TRBJ2-2; the match to TRBD2 covers 7 bases. CDR3 length equals 15 residues. CDR1 and CDR2 from the germline V gene are SGHRS and YFSETQ. V was clipped by 9 bases and J by 0 bases; unmatched bases: 8. The CDR3: CATTPSGPNTGELFF. CDR3 DNA sequence: TGCGCCACCACTCCTAGCGGCCCGAACACCGGGGAGCTGTTTTTT.

This chain joins TRBV7-2 and TRBJ2-1; no definite D call. CDR1 is SGHTA and CDR2 is FQGNSA in the germline V gene. The CDR3 is 15 residues long. With 5 bases removed from V and 2 bases from J, the gap between germline ends came to 13 bases. The CDR3 is CASSGTGLAYNEQFF. The CDR3 DNA reads TGTGCCAGCAGCGGCACTGGGCTGGCCTACAATGAGCAGTTCTTC. The full variable domain, with the rest looked up from reference TRBV7-2 and TRBJ2-1, is GAGVSQSPSNKVTEKGKDVELRCDPISGHTALYWYRQSLGQGLEFLIYFQGNSAPDKSGLPSDRFSAERTGGSVSTLTIQRTQQEDSAVYLCASSGTGLAYNEQFFGPGTRLTVL.

The sample holds a few counts of this clonotype. The chain joins TRBV7-3 to TRBJ2-1; the D call may be TRBD1 or TRBD2 (6 bases each). Germline lookup yields CDR1 SGHTA and CDR2 FQGTGA. The V gene lost 5 bases and the J gene lost 8 bases, with 19 bases spanning the gap. The CDR3 runs to 15 residues. Written as DNA, the CDR3 is TGTGCCAGCAGCCGGGGAAGGGGGGCCGTAGATGAGCAGTTCTTC. This encodes CASSRGRGAVDEQFF.

This clonotype was detected a few times. This chain links TRBV5-1 with TRBJ2-3, with 10 positions matching TRBD2. Unmatched junction bases numbered 8, after V lost 4 bases and J lost 3 bases. Germline-derived CDR1 and CDR2 are SGHRS and YFSETQ. The CDR3 is 16 residues long. The CDR3 DNA sequence: TGCGCCAGCAGCATACCAACTAGCGGGGTAACAGATACGCAGTATTTT. This gives the protein CASSIPTSGVTDTQYF.

A few counts support this clonotype. V and J are TRBV12-3 or TRBV12-4 and TRBJ1-5; D is ambiguous. This CDR3 has 15 residues. V was pared by 3 bases and J by 6 bases, with 15 bases between. The CDR3, as DNA: TGTGCCAGCAGTTTGAGGAGAACGGGGTCTCAGCCCCAGCATTTT. Residues: CASSLRRTGSQPQHF.

This clonotype was counted between two and nine times. This chain connects TRBV9 to TRBJ2-5; D is unclear. V was clipped by 0 bases and J by 1 base, with 13 bases between them. The CDR3 has 16 residues. Germline CDR1 reads SGDLS; CDR2 reads YYNGEE. CDR3 DNA: TGTGCCAGCAGCGTAGTTCCGATCCTGGGCCAAGAGACCCAGTACTTC. It encodes CASSVVPILGQETQYF. The full variable domain, in which reference TRBV9 and TRBJ2-5 provide the parts outside the CDR3, is DSGVTQTPKHLITATGQRVTLRCSPRSGDLSVYWYQQSLDQGLQFLIQYYNGEERAKGNILERFSAQQFPDLHSELNLSSLELGDSALYFCASSVVPILGQETQYFGPGTRLLVL.

This clonotype came up many times. The chain uses TRBV6-2 or TRBV6-3 and TRBJ1-4, with D unclear. The CDR3 runs to 12 residues. Per germline, CDR1 MNHEY and CDR2 SVGEGT. V was cut by 5 bases and J by 6 bases, with 7 bases left in between. Written as DNA, the CDR3 is TGTGCCAGCAGTCCCGCGGATGAAAAACTGTTTTTT. Amino acids: CASSPADEKLFF.

The gene calls are TRBV5-6 and TRBJ2-3; D gene uncertain. CDR3 length: 14 residues. The V end was cut by 1 base, the J end by 3 bases, with 9 bases between. Germline V gives CDR1 SGHDT, CDR2 YYEEEE. CDR3 nucleotides: TGTGCCAGCAGCTTGTCTCCCCGAACAGATACGCAGTATTTT. It encodes CASSLSPRTDTQYF.

J is TRBJ2-1 and V is TRBV7-2; possibly TRBD1 or TRBD2 for D (6 bases each). The V end was cut by 4 bases, the J end by 4 bases, with 11 bases between. The CDR3 length is 14 residues. Germline V gene lookup returns CDR1 SGHTA and CDR2 FQGNSA. The CDR3 loop is CASSYLGGYNEQFF. Here the CDR3 DNA reads TGTGCCAGCAGCTACCTAGGGGGGTACAATGAGCAGTTCTTC.

This clonotype was detected only a few times. The V call is TRBV16, the J call TRBJ2-2; D remains ambiguous. The length of the CDR3 is 14 residues. Germline CDR1 is KGHSY and CDR2 is FQNENV. Trimming stripped 0 bases from V and 9 bases from J, with 11 bases between. The CDR3 DNA sequence: TGTGCCAGCAGCCAATCCTCCCTGGGCAGGGAGCTGTTTTTT. It yields the protein CASSQSSLGRELFF. Looking up the rest from reference TRBV16 and TRBJ2-2 gives the full variable domain: GEEVAQTPKHLVRGEGQKAKLYCAPIKGHSYVFWYQQVLKNEFKFLISFQNENVFDETGMPKERFSAKCLPNSPCSLEIQATKLEDSAVYFCASSQSSLGRELFFGEGSRLTVL.

The gene calls are TRBV6-5 and TRBJ2-1; TRBD2 aligns across 11 bases. Germline CDR1 and CDR2: MNHEY and SVGAGI. The J segment lost 11 bases and the V segment lost 2 bases, leaving 5 bases of the junction unmatched. The CDR3 length is 14 residues. The CDR3: CASSYPSGGKKQFF. DNA of the CDR3: TGTGCCAGCAGTTACCCTAGCGGGGGGAAGAAGCAGTTCTTC.

This chain joins TRBV11-3 and TRBJ2-7; the D is unclear. There are 12 residues in the CDR3. Deletions cut 2 bases from V and 7 bases from J, with 9 bases between. The germline V gene has CDR1 SGHNT and CDR2 YENEEA. The CDR3 reads CASSLTWGEQYV. The CDR3 coding sequence is TGTGCCAGCAGCTTAACCTGGGGAGAGCAGTACGTC.

Only a few counts were recorded for this clonotype. V is TRBV4-2 and J is TRBJ2-6; the D is unclear. Germline V gene data show CDR1 as LGHNA and CDR2 as YNFKEQ. CDR3 length: 16 amino acids. V dropped 0 bases and J dropped 4 bases, with 10 bases sitting between them. CDR3 DNA sequence: TGTGCCAGCAGCCAAGAACCGCCCCCGGGGGCCAACGTCCTGACTTTC. This sequence encodes CASSQEPPPGANVLTF.

The chain combines TRBV4-1 with TRBJ1-5, with a weak D call TRBD1 (6 bases). V was clipped by 0 bases and J by 4 bases, with 16 bases between them. The CDR3 spans 17 residues. Germline V gives CDR1 MGHRA, CDR2 YSYEKL. The CDR3 spells CASSQEGRGARNQPQHF. CDR3 coding DNA: TGCGCCAGCAGCCAAGAGGGACGGGGGGCGAGAAATCAGCCCCAGCATTTT.

The chain uses TRBV28 and TRBJ1-2, with 7 bases fitting TRBD1. The J segment lost 8 bases and the V segment lost 5 bases, leaving 8 bases of the junction unmatched. The CDR3 covers 13 residues. Germline V gene lookup returns CDR1 MDHEN and CDR2 SYDVKM. CDR3 sequence reads: CASSTTGPRGYTF. The DNA of the CDR3 is TGTGCCAGCAGTACGACAGGGCCCAGGGGCTACACCTTC.

V and J are TRBV5-4 and TRBJ2-5; possible D gene TRBD2, 5 bases. V dropped 4 bases and J dropped 1 base, with 17 bases sitting between them. This CDR3 has 16 residues. CDR1 and CDR2 from the germline V gene are SGHNT and YYREEE (reference sequence). CDR3 coding DNA: TGTGCCAGCAGCGCCGACCCCGGACTGCTCCAAGAGACCCAGTACTTC. Translation: CASSADPGLLQETQYF.

This clonotype ranks as medium-sized. The chain links TRBV7-9 to TRBJ2-5; D is uncertain. Trimming pared 1 base from V and 1 base from J, leaving 4 bases between. This CDR3 is built from 13 residues. The germline CDR1 and CDR2 sequences are SEHNR and FQNEAQ (reference sequence). The DNA for the CDR3 is TGTGCCAGCAGCTTAGAGGGCCAAGAGACCCAGTACTTC. It specifies CASSLEGQETQYF.

This clonotype was found a few times. An end of the junction differs from the germline gene, which may be a read error. The rearrangement links TRBV6-1 to TRBJ2-7; D possibly corresponds to TRBD1 (5 bases). CDR1 is MNHNS and CDR2 is SASEGT in the germline V gene. There are 10 residues in the CDR3. CDR3 in DNA: TGTGCCAGCAGGGGGCAGGCGGATCGCTTC. Protein sequence: CASRGQADRF.

V and J are TRBV12-3 or TRBV12-4 and TRBJ2-7; D assignment may be TRBD1 or TRBD2 (5 bases each). The V gene lost 1 base and the J gene lost 6 bases, with 13 bases spanning the gap. The CDR3 is 14 residues long. For the CDR3, the DNA is TGTGCCAGCAGTTTAGGTGGGGTGAGGGGCGAGCAGTACGTC. It encodes CASSLGGVRGEQYV.

The V gene is TRBV3-1, the J gene TRBJ1-1; D not certain. Germline V gene data show CDR1 as LGHDT and CDR2 as YNNKEL (reference sequence). V was clipped by 1 base and J by 5 bases, with 8 bases between them. The CDR3 extends over 13 amino acids. The CDR3 region has the DNA TGTGCCAGCAGCCAAGCTATGGGGACTGAAGCTTTCTTT. Amino acids: CASSQAMGTEAFF.